This TCR beta chain was obtained from a study of blood T cell repertoires in COVID-19. Study summary: Spain, Italy and the United States supplied samples that represented acute and convalescent COVID-19. PBMCs, B-cell-depleted T cells, or T cells provided the cDNA or gDNA that made up the material.

CDR1 and CDR2 (germline): LNHDA, SQIVND (reference sequence). With 6 bases clipped from V and 3 bases from J, the junction kept 5 bases outside the gene matches. CDR3 length: 15 amino acids. Source study methods: Estimated nucleated cell counts came from reference gene primer amplification. Repertoires were generated with immunoSEQ multiplex PCR, while TCRdb's copy carries only in-frame clones and drops some. From that table come the V and J calls and clone size; the DNA was used to work out D and trimming. The sample includes around 260,000 clones, under 90% of them seen just once. Sequenced: peripheral blood. This TCR was sampled from a woman in her fifties or sixties who had recovered from COVID-19. The chain uses TRBV19 and TRBJ2-7, with 13 nucleotides matching TRBD2. CDR3 in amino acids: CASRKTSGGYYEQYF. The CDR3 nucleotides are TGTGCCAGTAGGAAGACTAGCGGGGGGTACTACGAGCAGTACTTC.